This TCR beta chain came from a study of blood T cells in healthy people across ages. Study conclusions and caveats: Naive and antigen-experienced cells were not separated, limiting conclusive comparison. Older individuals had lower TCR beta diversity per million T cells (the decline was roughly linear). Whereas aged donors had fewer naive CD4+ cells, long-lived donors had more of them and higher diversity.

V dropped 7 bases and J dropped 5; count of bases not matched to a gene: 14. The CDR3 extends over 15 amino acids. Per the germline V gene, CDR1 is SGHDT and CDR2 is YYEEEE. Primers used in a second PCR of roughly 7 to 11 cycles were a sample-barcoded 5' primer and a J-beta primer mix. Template switching added a 12-random-nucleotide identifier to every cDNA molecule. Via MiXCR, TCRdb re-called the 5' RACE reads, giving one row per CDR3 protein. This sample has roughly 1,500,000 distinct CDR3 sequences, with roughly 30% found just once. This clonotype was detected a few times. No antigen is known for it.

The TCR sequence derives from a woman aged 25-40 years in good health. The chain carries TRBV5-6 and TRBJ1-2; TRBD1 aligns across 7 bases. Sequencing input: blood. The CDR3 DNA reads as TGTGCCAGCTCACGTTCCCGGGACAGACCTTATGGCTACACCTTC. It translates to CASSRSRDRPYGYTF.